This note documents a single T cell receptor beta chain sequence. The sample originates from a study of blood T cells in healthy people across ages. Germline-derived CDR1 and CDR2 are SQVTM and ANQGSEA. The CDR3 has 14 amino acids. V was clipped by 3 bases and J by 0 bases, with 10 bases between them. Together with a sample-barcoded 5' primer, a J-beta primer mix was included in a second PCR lasting about 6 to 11 cycles. All samples gave at least 2.5 million CDR3-containing paired-end reads. One entry per CDR3 protein results from TCRdb running MiXCR on the 5' RACE reads. The sample includes approximately 600,000 distinct CDR3 sequences, under 70% of them seen just once.

The chain recombines TRBV29-1 with TRBJ2-3; TRBD2 might be the D (5 bases). The specimen was blood. The TCR originated in a man aged 55 to 70 in good health. CDR3 in DNA: TGCAGCGTTGAGGCCCGGACTAGCACAGATACGCAGTATTTT. Translation gives CSVEARTSTDTQYF.